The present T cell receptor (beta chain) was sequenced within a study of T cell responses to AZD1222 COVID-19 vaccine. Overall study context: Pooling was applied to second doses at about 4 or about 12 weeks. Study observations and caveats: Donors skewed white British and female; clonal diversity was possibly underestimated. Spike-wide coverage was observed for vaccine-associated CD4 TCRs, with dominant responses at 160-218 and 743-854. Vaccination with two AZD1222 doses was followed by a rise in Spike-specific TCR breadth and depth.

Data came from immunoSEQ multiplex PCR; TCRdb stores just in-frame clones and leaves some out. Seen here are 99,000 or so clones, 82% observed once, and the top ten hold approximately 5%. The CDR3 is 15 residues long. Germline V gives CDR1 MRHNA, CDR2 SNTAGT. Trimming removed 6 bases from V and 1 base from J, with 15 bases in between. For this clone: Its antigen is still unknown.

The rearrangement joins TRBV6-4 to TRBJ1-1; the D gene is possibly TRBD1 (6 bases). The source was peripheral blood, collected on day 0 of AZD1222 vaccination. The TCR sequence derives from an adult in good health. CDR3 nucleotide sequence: TGTGCCAGCAGAGGGGTAGCGGGGGCGAACACTGAAGCTTTCTTT. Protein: CASRGVAGANTEAFF.